The 15 T cell receptor beta chains listed next were all sequenced from one sample in a study of T cells in Graves' hyperthyroidism and ophthalmopathy. Amplification yielded TCR beta CDR3 regions, with RNA transcripts as the source. HTBI primers were employed in a first-round RT-PCR of the TCR CDR3. TCRdb re-called the multiplex PCR reads with MiXCR, one entry per CDR3 protein. Found here are a few hundred thousand distinct CDR3 sequences, roughly 20% of them singletons; the top ten hold about 30%. Input material: blood. Receptors were obtained from a man between 18 and 29 years old with Graves' hyperthyroidism.

V and J are TRBV2 and TRBJ2-7; D is ambiguous. Germline V lookup: CDR1 SNHLY, CDR2 FYNNEI. The CDR3 extends over 12 amino acids. V was trimmed by 9 bases and J by 6 bases, leaving 15 bases between them. CDR3 sequence: CASTSWAGEQYF. The CDR3 DNA follows: TGTGCCAGTACCTCCTGGGCTGGCGAGCAGTACTTC.

In its sample, this clonotype was seen a few times. The CDR3 sequence is CASSRLRQVGAEAFF. DNA of the CDR3: TGTGCCAGCAGCCGGCTACGACAGGTTGGAGCTGAAGCTTTCTTT. The chain carries TRBV11-2 and TRBJ1-1; D possibly corresponds to TRBD1 (6 bases). Between the trimmed V and J ends, which lost 5 bases and 6 bases, there was a span of 19 bases. The CDR3 totals 15 residues. The germline V gene has CDR1 SGHAT and CDR2 FQNNGV. Looking up the rest from reference TRBV11-2 and TRBJ1-1 gives the full variable domain: EAGVAQSPRYKIIEKRQSVAFWCNPISGHATLYWYQQILGQGPKLLIQFQNNGVVDDSQLPKDRFSAERLKGVDSTLKIQPAKLEDSAVYLCASSRLRQVGAEAFFGQGTRLTVV.

Regarding this clonotype: One junction end disagrees with the germline gene, perhaps due to a read error. The chain uses TRBV15 and TRBJ1-1; 8 nucleotides align to TRBD1. The CDR3 sequence is 14 residues long. The germline gives CDR1 LNHNV, CDR2 YYDKDF (reference sequence). The CDR3, as DNA: TGTGCCACCAGCAGAGTCGGAGACAGGGGCGACACTCACTTT. This codes for CATSRVGDRGDTHF.

This rearrangement joins TRBV6-1 to TRBJ2-7, with TRBD1 matching 10 bases. The CDR3 extends over 17 amino acids. The junction had 16 bases not matched to a gene; V was cut back by 6 bases and J by 5 bases. Germline V CDR1 and CDR2: MNHNS, SASEGT. The CDR3 is CASRRQGASPSPDEQYF. CDR3 DNA: TGTGCCAGCAGGAGACAGGGGGCGAGCCCTTCTCCCGACGAGCAGTACTTC.

This chain connects TRBV20-1 to TRBJ2-5, with TRBD2 identical over 11 bases. The germline V gene has CDR1 DFQATT and CDR2 SNEGSKA (reference sequence). The CDR3 is made up of 16 amino acids. J was trimmed by 4 bases and V by 0 bases; bases with no gene match: 7. The CDR3, as DNA: TGCAGTGCTAGAGATTCTAGCGGGAGGAGGGTAGAGACCCAGTACTTC. Translated: CSARDSSGRRVETQYF.

The gene calls are TRBV20-1 and TRBJ2-7, with D hard to call. Trimming stripped 6 bases from V and 3 bases from J, with 15 bases between. This CDR3 is 13 amino acids long. Germline V gives CDR1 DFQATT, CDR2 SNEGSKA (reference sequence). The CDR3 nucleotides are TGCAGTGCAAGTGGTGATGAAGTCTACGAGCAGTACTTC. Translated: CSASGDEVYEQYF.

This clonotype was counted many times. The chain joins TRBV28 to TRBJ2-5; D assignment may be TRBD1 or TRBD2 (6 bases each). Germline values: CDR1 MDHEN, CDR2 SYDVKM. The CDR3 covers 15 residues. Trimming removed 3 bases from V and 2 bases from J, with 13 bases in between. CDR3: CASSLTGALQETQYF. The CDR3 DNA reads TGTGCCAGCAGTTTGACGGGGGCCTTACAAGAGACCCAGTACTTC.

This clonotype was recorded at least ten times. One end of the junction is discordant with germline, which a read error may explain. V gene TRBV12-3 or TRBV12-4 combines with J gene TRBJ1-2; possible D gene TRBD1, 6 bases. This CDR3 comprises 13 residues. The CDR3 sequence is CAGSFDRSYGYTF. CDR3 nucleotide sequence: TGTGCCGGCAGTTTCGACAGGAGCTATGGCTACACCTTC.

This clonotype was counted ten times or more. DNA for the CDR3: TGTGCCAGCAGCTCACGGACTAGCGGGGTAGACACCGGGGAGCTGTTTTTT. As protein: CASSSRTSGVDTGELFF. J is TRBJ2-2 and V is TRBV28; TRBD2 aligns across 12 bases. The CDR3 length is 17 residues. The V gene's germline CDR1 is MDHEN and CDR2 SYDVKM. Trimming took 6 bases from V and 3 from J; bases not matched to a gene: 8. Full variable domain (missing parts from reference TRBV28 and TRBJ2-2): DVKVTQSSRYLVKRTGEKVFLECVQDMDHENMFWYRQDPGLGLRLIYFSYDVKMKEKGDIPEGYSVSREKKERFSLILESASTNQTSMYLCASSSRTSGVDTGELFFGEGSRLTVL.

Remarks on this clonotype: A much larger clone lies one base from this, so it may be a read error. As the CDR3 is not closed by the conserved phenylalanine or tryptophan, this likely results from a read error. This chain uses TRBV20-1 with TRBJ2-5; D might be TRBD2 (5 bases). This CDR3 is built from 14 residues. Germline V gene lookup returns CDR1 DFQATT and CDR2 SNEGSKA (reference sequence). V shed 6 bases and J shed 5 bases, with 19 bases lying between them. The CDR3 DNA reads as TGCAGTGCCGCGGGCCCGGCGACCCAGGAGACCCAGTACCTC. It translates to CSAAGPATQETQYL.

The chain links TRBV11-2 to TRBJ2-1; TRBD2 matches at 9 bases. The V gene's germline CDR1 is SGHAT and CDR2 FQNNGV. The CDR3 is 17 amino acids. The junction had 13 bases not matched to a gene; V was cut back by 1 base and J by 9 bases. Here the CDR3 reads CASSLGGSGGGIFEQFF. The CDR3 DNA reads TGTGCCAGCAGCTTAGGGGGTAGCGGGGGCGGGATATTTGAGCAGTTCTTC.

There are a few counts of this clonotype. This rearrangement joins TRBV7-8 to TRBJ1-1; maybe TRBD1 (6 bases). CDR1 SGHVS and CDR2 FQNEAQ come from the germline V gene. V was cut by 0 bases and J by 8 bases, with 10 bases left in between. The length of the CDR3 is 13 residues. CDR3 in DNA: TGTGCCAGCAGCTTAGCCTGGGGGCGCGAAGCTTTCTTT. It specifies CASSLAWGREAFF. The full variable domain, its missing parts supplied by reference TRBV7-8 and TRBJ1-1, is GAGVSQSPRYKVAKRGQDVALRCDPISGHVSLFWYQQALGQGPEFLTYFQNEAQLDKSGLPSDRFFAERPEGSVSTLKIQRTQQEDSAVYLCASSLAWGREAFFGQGTRLTVV.

J is TRBJ1-1 and V is TRBV28; TRBD1 might be the D (5 bases). The CDR3 runs 14 residues. Per the germline V gene, CDR1 is MDHEN and CDR2 is SYDVKM. Trimming took off 9 bases at V and 1 base at J, with 15 bases between the two ends. CDR3 amino acids: CARRDVGGNTEAFF. CDR3 in DNA: TGTGCCAGACGGGATGTGGGGGGGAACACTGAAGCTTTCTTT.

This clonotype was recorded a few times. The chain has TRBV19 and TRBJ1-3; D unclear. This CDR3 contains 14 residues. From germline, CDR1 is LNHDA and CDR2 SQIVND (reference sequence). Trimming cost V 3 bases and J 2 bases, with 8 bases left between them. The CDR3, as DNA: TGTGCCAGTAGTATGCAGGTTCCTGGAAACACCATATATTTT. As protein: CASSMQVPGNTIYF.

The V and J genes are TRBV5-5 and TRBJ1-5, with D hard to call. This CDR3 is 16 amino acids long. Germline V gene data show CDR1 as SGHKS and CDR2 as YYEKEE (reference sequence). The ends were cut back, 5 bases at V and 0 bases at J, with 15 bases in the middle. Written as DNA, the CDR3 is TGTGCCAGCAGTCGCCTTCCGGGAGGTAGCAATCAGCCCCAGCATTTT. It yields the protein CASSRLPGGSNQPQHF.